What follows are 32 T cell receptor beta chains derived from one specimen sequenced in a study of T-cell reconstitution after alpha-beta-depleted transplantation in children. The authors prepared the TCRbeta library with unique molecular identifiers. TCRdb ran MiXCR on the PCR reads and lists one entry per CDR3 protein. Counted here are approximately 490,000 distinct CDR3 sequences, approximately 12% occurring once; the ten biggest clones make up about 6%. The source was PBMCs from the stem cell graft donor, collected from the stem cell graft. The receptor source for this set is a human donor who donated a stem cell graft to a child with combined immunodeficiency.

This clonotype was counted between two and nine times. The V call is TRBV27, the J call TRBJ2-5; 11 positions match TRBD2. Germline-derived CDR1 and CDR2 are MNHEY and SMNVEV (reference sequence). V was pared by 5 bases and J by 1 base, with 6 bases of the junction left unmatched. The CDR3 extends over 16 amino acids. The CDR3 nucleotides are TGTGCCAGCAGTCCGATGACTAGCGGGGTCCAAGAGACCCAGTACTTC. Its protein is CASSPMTSGVQETQYF.

The chain recombines TRBV6-1 with TRBJ2-2; perhaps TRBD1 as D (6 bases). This CDR3 has 16 residues. V gave up 6 bases and J gave up 2 bases, with 16 bases separating them. CDR1 and CDR2 from the germline V gene are MNHNS and SASEGT. This CDR3 reads CASRPGTPLNTGELFF. In DNA form, the CDR3 reads TGTGCCAGCAGACCCGGGACACCCCTCAACACCGGGGAGCTGTTTTTT.

This clonotype was recorded at least ten times. The chain combines TRBV20-1 with TRBJ2-3; 8 positions agree with TRBD2. V lost 3 bases, J lost 4 bases, and 6 bases stayed unmatched. The CDR3 loop spans 14 amino acids. Looked up from germline, CDR1 is DFQATT and CDR2 is SNEGSKA (reference sequence). As DNA, the CDR3 is TGCAGTGCTAGTGCGGGAGGAGAAGCAGATACGCAGTATTTT. This gives the protein CSASAGGEADTQYF.

This clonotype appeared a few times. This sequence joins TRBV30 and TRBJ1-2; D is ambiguous. The CDR3 totals 12 residues. Germline CDR1 is GTSNPN and CDR2 is SVGIG (reference sequence). Trimming left V 0 bases short and J 5 bases short, with 7 bases between. The chain's CDR3 is CAWSVSGYGYTF. The CDR3, as DNA: TGTGCCTGGAGTGTAAGCGGGTATGGCTACACCTTC.

The V call is TRBV5-1, the J call TRBJ1-1; no clear D. Germline V lookup: CDR1 SGHRS, CDR2 YFSETQ. This CDR3 is built from 15 residues. The V and J ends lost 2 bases and 0 bases respectively, with 11 bases between them. The CDR3 reads CASSFFSHMNTEAFF. The CDR3 bases are TGCGCCAGCAGCTTTTTCAGCCACATGAACACTGAAGCTTTCTTT.

This clonotype was recorded many times. The rearrangement uses TRBV24-1 and TRBJ2-1, with D perhaps matching TRBD2 (5 bases). This CDR3 has 15 residues. The V gene's germline CDR1 is KGHDR and CDR2 SFDVKD. The V end lost 1 base, the J end lost 3 bases, and 9 bases lay between the germline ends. The CDR3 DNA is TGTGCCACCAGTGATTTAACCCGGGGCTACAATGAGCAGTTCTTC. Translation gives CATSDLTRGYNEQFF.

The V gene is TRBV20-1, the J gene TRBJ1-5; D may be TRBD1 (5 bases). This CDR3 has 14 residues. Per germline, CDR1 DFQATT and CDR2 SNEGSKA (reference sequence). Trimming took 4 bases from V and 2 from J, leaving 12 bases between them. The CDR3 spells CSAIGGAGNQPQHF. CDR3 nucleotides: TGCAGTGCTATCGGGGGAGCGGGCAATCAGCCCCAGCATTTT.

This clonotype has a count of ten or more. The chain links TRBV7-2 to TRBJ2-5; TRBD2 might be the D (6 bases). Looked up from germline, CDR1 is SGHTA and CDR2 is FQGNSA. The CDR3 totals 15 residues. V was trimmed by 1 base and J by 5 bases, leaving 14 bases between them. The CDR3 nucleotides read TGTGCCAGCAGCTTAGTAGGATCTAGCGTTGAGACCCAGTACTTC. This gives the protein CASSLVGSSVETQYF. Combining the CDR3 with reference TRBV7-2 and TRBJ2-5 gives the whole variable domain GAGVSQSPSNKVTEKGKDVELRCDPISGHTALYWYRQSLGQGLEFLIYFQGNSAPDKSGLPSDRFSAERTGGSVSTLTIQRTQQEDSAVYLCASSLVGSSVETQYFGPGTRLLVL.

The rearrangement links TRBV6-1 to TRBJ1-2; D remains unclear. V lost 5 bases and J 2 bases, leaving 18 bases between the germline ends. This CDR3 spans 16 amino acids. Germline assignment: CDR1 MNHNS and CDR2 SASEGT. The CDR3 is CASSPSSGWTNYGYTF. The CDR3 DNA is TGTGCCAGCAGTCCCTCAAGCGGATGGACCAACTATGGCTACACCTTC.

In this sample, this clonotype turned up many times. In nucleotides, the CDR3 is TGTGCCACCAGTGGTGGGGGAAACAAAAACATTCAGTACTTC. Translating it yields CATSGGGNKNIQYF. This chain uses TRBV24-1 with TRBJ2-4, with D perhaps being TRBD1 or TRBD2 (5 bases each). The V and J ends lost 5 bases and 3 bases respectively, with 10 bases between them. CDR1 is KGHDR, CDR2 SFDVKD, per germline. The CDR3 loop spans 14 amino acids.

This chain uses TRBV30 with TRBJ2-5; no firm D call. Trimming stripped 0 bases from V and 6 bases from J, with 17 bases between. Per germline, CDR1 GTSNPN and CDR2 SVGIG (reference sequence). The CDR3 length is 15 residues. This CDR3 is CAWSVHVGFWKTQYF. The CDR3, as DNA: TGTGCCTGGAGTGTACACGTGGGGTTTTGGAAGACCCAGTACTTC.

V gene TRBV12-3 or TRBV12-4 combines with J gene TRBJ1-2, with 7 bases lining up with TRBD1. The CDR3 is made up of 13 amino acids. The V gene end was trimmed by 6 bases and the J gene end by 5 bases; junction bases not matched to a gene: 6. CDR3: CASSQTGSYGYTF. Written as DNA, the CDR3 is TGTGCCAGCAGCCAGACAGGGTCGTATGGCTACACCTTC.

This clonotype appeared many times. Relative to the germline gene, one junction end is altered; a read error may explain this. The rearrangement joins TRBV7-9 to TRBJ1-5; D unresolved. Germline V lookup: CDR1 SEHNR, CDR2 FQNEAQ (reference sequence). The CDR3 has 12 amino acids. Here the CDR3 DNA reads TGTGCCAGCAGTTTAGGATCTCAGCCCCAGCATTTT. Translation gives CASSLGSQPQHF.

There are a few counts of this clonotype. V gene TRBV4-2 combines with J gene TRBJ2-1, with 7 bases fitting TRBD1. The V gene end was trimmed by 1 base and the J gene end by 8 bases; junction bases not matched to a gene: 8. CDR3 length equals 15 residues. Germline CDR1 is LGHNA and CDR2 is YNFKEQ. CDR3 region: CASSQATDRDHEQFF. CDR3 DNA: TGTGCCAGCAGCCAAGCCACCGACAGGGACCATGAGCAGTTCTTC.

This clonotype came up many times. In DNA, the CDR3 is TGCGCCAGCAGCCAAGAATTCCGGCGGGGGGAGGATGAGCAGTTCTTC. Encoded protein: CASSQEFRRGEDEQFF. This rearrangement joins TRBV4-3 to TRBJ2-1; TRBD2 agrees at 8 bases. V was pared by 0 bases and J by 8 bases, with 9 bases of the junction left unmatched. CDR1 and CDR2 from the germline V gene are LGHNA and YSLEER. The CDR3 has 16 residues.

This clonotype was seen ten or more times. The rearrangement joins TRBV28 to TRBJ2-7; no definite D call. Per germline, CDR1 MDHEN and CDR2 SYDVKM. Trimming pared 6 bases from V and 13 bases from J, leaving 22 bases between. This CDR3 spans 13 amino acids. The CDR3 spells CASSPGPRSSDYF. The CDR3 nucleotides read TGTGCCAGCAGCCCTGGGCCGAGGAGCAGTGATTACTTC.

This clonotype was detected a few times. The V call is TRBV10-3, the J call TRBJ2-2; tentatively, D is TRBD1 (5 bases). V was cut by 4 bases and J by 3 bases, with 12 bases left in between. CDR1 is ENHRY, CDR2 SYGVKD, per germline. The CDR3 contains 15 residues. CDR3 sequence reads: CAISGEGVDTGELFF. In DNA form, the CDR3 reads TGTGCCATCAGTGGAGAAGGGGTTGACACCGGGGAGCTGTTTTTT.

In its sample, this clonotype was seen a few times. The V gene is TRBV27, the J gene TRBJ1-1; possibly TRBD1 for D (5 bases). The CDR3 consists of 18 residues. Germline CDR1 is MNHEY and CDR2 is SMNVEV (reference sequence). The V end was cut by 0 bases, the J end by 0 bases, with 17 bases between. In nucleotides, the CDR3 is TGTGCCAGCAGTTTATCGGGGCCTATAGGGAGGCTGAACACTGAAGCTTTCTTT. Amino acid sequence: CASSLSGPIGRLNTEAFF.

The sample holds a few counts of this clonotype. The chain couples TRBV5-6 to TRBJ1-1; 10 bases fit TRBD1. This CDR3 region has 15 residues. The germline V gene has CDR1 SGHDT and CDR2 YYEEEE. The junction had 7 bases not matched to a gene; V was cut back by 4 bases and J by 4 bases. The DNA for the CDR3 is TGTGCCAGCAGCCCGGGACAGGGGCGGGGCACTGAAGCTTTCTTT. Encoded protein: CASSPGQGRGTEAFF.

V gene TRBV6-2 or TRBV6-3 combines with J gene TRBJ2-5, with 9 bases fitting TRBD1. This CDR3 has 14 residues. After removal of 2 bases from V and 2 bases from J, the junction contained 0 bases not matched to a gene. CDR1 is MNHEY and CDR2 is SVGEGT in the germline V gene. The CDR3 region has the DNA TGTGCCAGCAGTTACGGGACAGGGCAAGAGACCCAGTACTTC. It encodes CASSYGTGQETQYF.

The chain employs TRBV5-4 and TRBJ2-1; the match to TRBD2 covers 13 bases. V lost 3 bases and J lost 8; bases outside the gene matches: 5. CDR1 and CDR2 from the germline V gene are SGHNT and YYREEE (reference sequence). CDR3 length equals 15 residues. The CDR3 sequence: CASSSRLAGGYEQFF. The CDR3 DNA follows: TGTGCCAGCAGCTCGAGACTAGCGGGAGGATATGAGCAGTTCTTC. Looking up the rest from reference TRBV5-4 and TRBJ2-1 gives the full variable domain: ETGVTQSPTHLIKTRGQQVTLRCSSQSGHNTVSWYQQALGQGPQFIFQYYREEENGRGNFPPRFSGLQFPNYSSELNVNALELDDSALYLCASSSRLAGGYEQFFGPGTRLTVL.

This chain joins TRBV27 and TRBJ1-6, with TRBD1 matching over 7 bases. Germline lookup yields CDR1 MNHEY and CDR2 SMNVEV (reference sequence). V lost 2 bases, J lost 4 bases, and 5 bases stayed unmatched. The CDR3 extends over 16 amino acids. CDR3 loop: CASSLKGTAYNSPLHF. DNA of the CDR3: TGTGCCAGCAGTTTAAAGGGGACAGCATATAATTCACCCCTCCACTTT.

This chain connects TRBV5-1 to TRBJ2-3; 7 nucleotides align to TRBD1. Trimming took 3 bases from V and 3 from J; bases not matched to a gene: 4. In germline, CDR1 is SGHRS, CDR2 YFSETQ. The CDR3 runs to 14 residues. The CDR3: CASSSGQRTDTQYF. CDR3 coding DNA: TGCGCCAGCAGCTCGGGACAGAGAACAGATACGCAGTATTTT. Looking up the rest from reference TRBV5-1 and TRBJ2-3 gives the full variable domain: KAGVTQTPRYLIKTRGQQVTLSCSPISGHRSVSWYQQTPGQGLQFLFEYFSETQRNKGNFPGRFSGRQFSNSRSEMNVSTLELGDSALYLCASSSGQRTDTQYFGPGTRLTVL.

The rearrangement joins TRBV28 to TRBJ2-7; unclear D gene. V lost 3 bases, J lost 0 bases, and 6 bases lay in between. CDR1 MDHEN and CDR2 SYDVKM come from the germline V gene. This CDR3 comprises 13 residues. CDR3 in amino acids: CASSFTISYEQYF. The CDR3, as DNA: TGTGCCAGCAGTTTCACCATCTCCTACGAGCAGTACTTC.

The chain uses TRBV7-9 and TRBJ1-2, with no clear D. CDR1 SEHNR and CDR2 FQNEAQ come from the germline V gene (reference sequence). Trimming pared 5 bases from V and 4 bases from J, leaving 14 bases between. CDR3 length equals 14 residues. In DNA, the CDR3 is TGTGCCAGCAGCCTATCCGGGCCAAGCTATGGCTACACCTTC. Residues: CASSLSGPSYGYTF. Variable domain in full (rest from reference TRBV7-9 and TRBJ1-2): DTGVSQNPRHKITKRGQNVTFRCDPISEHNRLYWYRQTLGQGPEFLTYFQNEAQLEKSRLLSDRFSAERPKGSFSTLEIQRTEQGDSAMYLCASSLSGPSYGYTFGSGTRLTVV.

This clonotype was seen at least ten times. The chain joins TRBV20-1 to TRBJ2-7; possible D gene TRBD2, 5 bases. The germline CDR1 and CDR2 sequences are DFQATT and SNEGSKA (reference sequence). V was shortened by 0 bases and J by 4 bases, with 13 bases between the two germline ends. This CDR3 is built from 14 residues. CDR3 loop: CSARDPLAGYEQYF. In DNA form, the CDR3 reads TGCAGTGCTAGAGATCCCCTAGCAGGTTACGAGCAGTACTTC.

This clonotype was picked up many times. This rearrangement joins TRBV7-2 to TRBJ2-3; TRBD2 aligns across 7 bases. CDR3 length equals 17 residues. The germline V gene has CDR1 SGHTA and CDR2 FQGNSA. V gave up 6 bases and J gave up 6 bases; unmatched junction bases: 18. In nucleotides, the CDR3 is TGTGCCAGCAGATCCGGCTGGGCTAGCGGATTGACGGATACGCAGTATTTT. Its protein product is CASRSGWASGLTDTQYF.

Comment on this clonotype: A read error may explain this, as a much larger clone is one base away. Written as DNA, the CDR3 is TGCGCCAGCAGCATCCGGAATAGCGGGACAGTTTCCTACAATGAGCAGTTCTTC. It yields the protein CASSIRNSGTVSYNEQFF. The chain carries TRBV5-1 and TRBJ2-1; D might be TRBD2 (8 bases). Trimming shortened V by 4 bases and J by 1 base, and 21 bases separated the two germline ends. Per germline, CDR1 SGHRS and CDR2 YFSETQ. The CDR3 runs to 18 residues. Full variable domain (missing parts from reference TRBV5-1 and TRBJ2-1): KAGVTQTPRYLIKTRGQQVTLSCSPISGHRSVSWYQQTPGQGLQFLFEYFSETQRNKGNFPGRFSGRQFSNSRSEMNVSTLELGDSALYLCASSIRNSGTVSYNEQFFGPGTRLTVL.

There are a few counts of this clonotype. V is TRBV29-1 and J is TRBJ1-1; the D is unclear. This CDR3 spans 12 amino acids. Germline V gene lookup returns CDR1 SQVTM and CDR2 ANQGSEA. The ends were cut back, 4 bases at V and 4 bases at J, with 10 bases in the middle. The CDR3 region is CSVGRTLTEAFF. CDR3 coding DNA: TGCAGCGTTGGCAGGACGCTCACTGAAGCTTTCTTT.

This clonotype was observed a handful of times. The J gene is TRBJ1-2, the V gene TRBV5-6, with TRBD1 identical over 9 bases. The germline V gene encodes CDR1 SGHDT and CDR2 YYEEEE. There are 17 residues in the CDR3. V lost 1 base and J lost 3; bases outside the gene matches: 10. CDR3 in amino acids: CASSLFDRDRVDYGYTF. The CDR3 DNA follows: TGTGCCAGCAGCTTGTTTGACCGGGACAGGGTCGACTATGGCTACACCTTC.

The chain is built from TRBV7-3 and TRBJ2-3; D gene unclear. The V end lost 1 base, the J end lost 6 bases, and 11 bases lay between the germline ends. This CDR3 region has 14 residues. CDR1 is SGHTA, CDR2 FQGTGA, per germline. The CDR3 spells CASSLNGLGDTQYF. The DNA for the CDR3 is TGTGCCAGCAGCTTAAATGGGTTGGGGGATACGCAGTATTTT.

V and J are TRBV7-2 and TRBJ2-1, with unresolved D. This CDR3 contains 14 residues. Germline values: CDR1 SGHTA, CDR2 FQGNSA. Between the trimmed V and J ends, which lost 5 bases and 5 bases, there was a span of 13 bases. The CDR3 DNA reads as TGTGCCAGCAGCCCGAGAAGAAATCACAATGAGCAGTTCTTC. Protein sequence: CASSPRRNHNEQFF.